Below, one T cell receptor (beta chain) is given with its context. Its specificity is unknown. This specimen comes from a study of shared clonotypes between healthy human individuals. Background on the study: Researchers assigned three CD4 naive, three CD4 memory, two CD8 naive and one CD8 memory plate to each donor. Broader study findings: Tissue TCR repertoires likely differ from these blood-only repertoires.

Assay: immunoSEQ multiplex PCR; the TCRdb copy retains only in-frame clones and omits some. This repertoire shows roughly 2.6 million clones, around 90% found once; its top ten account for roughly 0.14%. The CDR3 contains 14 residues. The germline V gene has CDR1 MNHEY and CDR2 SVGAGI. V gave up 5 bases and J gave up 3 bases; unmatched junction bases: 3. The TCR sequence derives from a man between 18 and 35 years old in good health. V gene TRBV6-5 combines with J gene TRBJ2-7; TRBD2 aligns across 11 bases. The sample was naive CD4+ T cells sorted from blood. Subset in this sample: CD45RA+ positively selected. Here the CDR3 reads CASSITSGSYEQYF. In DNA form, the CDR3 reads TGTGCCAGCAGTATAACTAGCGGGAGCTACGAGCAGTACTTC.